The 7 T cell receptor beta chains listed next were all sequenced from one sample in a study of cytomegalovirus exposure and HLA in healthy donors. The PCR ran on 60 Vbeta and 13 Jbeta primers. Clones were sequenced by immunoSEQ multiplex PCR, and TCRdb holds only the in-frame ones, with some missing. The table includes roughly 120,000 clones, approximately 74% detected once. The sample consisted of PBMCs. All receptors come from a woman aged 40 to 49 in good health and CMV-seropositive.

Only one count was recorded for this clone. V and J are TRBV7-9 and TRBJ1-1, with no clear D. The germline V and J ends were trimmed by 0 bases and 1 base, with 3 bases remaining between them. Germline-derived CDR1 and CDR2 are SEHNR and FQNEAQ (reference sequence). The CDR3 has 13 residues. The CDR3 sequence: CASSLAQNTEAFF. CDR3 in DNA: TGTGCCAGCAGCTTAGCCCAGAACACTGAAGCTTTCTTT.

The chain uses TRBV7-6 and TRBJ2-7; 14 bases align to TRBD2. CDR1 SGHVS and CDR2 FNYEAQ come from the germline V gene. Trimming took 1 base from V and 5 from J; bases not matched to a gene: 19. The CDR3 has 21 amino acids. Written as DNA, the CDR3 is TGTGCCAGCAGCTTAGAACCCCCCTTGGGGACTAGCGGGAGATGGTTACACGAGCAGTACTTC. Encoded protein: CASSLEPPLGTSGRWLHEQYF.

The chain joins TRBV30 to TRBJ2-5; weak D call: TRBD2 (5 bases). The V end was cut by 4 bases, the J end by 0 bases, with 6 bases between. The CDR3 consists of 12 residues. CDR1 GTSNPN and CDR2 SVGIG come from the germline V gene (reference sequence). The CDR3 reads CAWTADQETQYF. The CDR3 nucleotides read TGTGCCTGGACAGCGGACCAAGAGACCCAGTACTTC.

This clone has just a few counts. V usage is TRBV5-4 and J usage is TRBJ2-1; 9 positions match TRBD2. CDR3 length: 16 amino acids. With 1 base clipped from V and 7 bases from J, the junction kept 9 bases outside the gene matches. Germline lookup yields CDR1 SGHNT and CDR2 YYREEE (reference sequence). The CDR3 is CASSLSGGRAGNEQFF. CDR3 DNA: TGTGCCAGCAGCTTGTCGGGCGGGAGGGCGGGGAATGAGCAGTTCTTC.

The V gene is TRBV18, the J gene TRBJ2-7; 8 nucleotides align to TRBD2. Germline trimming cut 0 bases from V and 0 bases from J; bases unmatched to any gene: 7. The CDR3 is 17 amino acids. From germline, CDR1 is KGHSH and CDR2 LQKENI. This chain's CDR3 is CASSPPGAGGPSYEQYF. For the CDR3, the DNA is TGTGCCAGCTCACCACCTGGGGCGGGGGGCCCCTCCTACGAGCAGTACTTC.

V usage is TRBV10-3 and J usage is TRBJ2-4; maybe TRBD2 (6 bases). CDR3 size: 17 residues. Germline V gene sequence: CDR1 ENHRY, CDR2 SYGVKD. Trimming cost V 0 bases and J 0 bases, with 12 bases left between them. CDR3 sequence reads: CAISESTGDVAKNIQYF. CDR3 in DNA: TGTGCCATCAGTGAGTCGACGGGGGACGTAGCCAAAAACATTCAGTACTTC.

The rearrangement uses TRBV5-1 and TRBJ2-1; 8 positions match TRBD2. Germline V CDR1 and CDR2: SGHRS, YFSETQ. The ends lost 4 bases at V and 10 bases at J; junction bases unmatched: 7. CDR3 length equals 13 residues. In DNA form, the CDR3 reads TGCGCCAGCAGCACGGGACTAGTAGTCGAGCAGTTCTTC. This translates into CASSTGLVVEQFF.